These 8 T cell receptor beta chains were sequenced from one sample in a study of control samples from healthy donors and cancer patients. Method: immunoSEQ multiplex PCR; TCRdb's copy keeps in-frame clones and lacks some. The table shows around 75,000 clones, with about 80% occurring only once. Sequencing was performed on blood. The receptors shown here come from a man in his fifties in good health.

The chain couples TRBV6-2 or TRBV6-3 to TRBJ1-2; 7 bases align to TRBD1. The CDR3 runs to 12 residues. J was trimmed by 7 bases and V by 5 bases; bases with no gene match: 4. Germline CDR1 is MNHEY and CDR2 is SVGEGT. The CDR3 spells CASSQDRAGYTF. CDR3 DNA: TGTGCCAGCAGTCAAGACAGGGCTGGCTACACCTTC.

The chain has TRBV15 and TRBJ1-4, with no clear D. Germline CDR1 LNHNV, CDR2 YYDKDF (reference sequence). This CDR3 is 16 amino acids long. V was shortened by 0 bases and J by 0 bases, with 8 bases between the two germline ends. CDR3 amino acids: CATSREAGPTNEKLFF. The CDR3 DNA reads TGTGCCACCAGCAGAGAGGCAGGCCCAACTAATGAAAAACTGTTTTTT.

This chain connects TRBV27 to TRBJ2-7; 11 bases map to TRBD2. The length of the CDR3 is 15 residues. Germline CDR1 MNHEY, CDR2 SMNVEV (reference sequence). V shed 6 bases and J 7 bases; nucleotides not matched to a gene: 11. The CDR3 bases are TGTGCCAGCAGCACACTAGCGGGAGTCCTCCGAGAGCAGTACTTC. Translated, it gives CASSTLAGVLREQYF.

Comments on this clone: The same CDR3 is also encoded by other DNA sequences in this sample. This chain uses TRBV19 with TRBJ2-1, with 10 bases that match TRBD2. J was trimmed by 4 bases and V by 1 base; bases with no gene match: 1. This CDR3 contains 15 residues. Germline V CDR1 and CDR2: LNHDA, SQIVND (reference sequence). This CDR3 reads CASSIGTSGYNEQFF. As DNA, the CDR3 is TGTGCCAGTAGTATAGGGACTAGCGGATACAATGAGCAGTTCTTC.

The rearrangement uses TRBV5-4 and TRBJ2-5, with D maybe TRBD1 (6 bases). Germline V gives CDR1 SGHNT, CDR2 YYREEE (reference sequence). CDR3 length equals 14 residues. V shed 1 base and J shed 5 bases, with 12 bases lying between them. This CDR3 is CASSLRSGAETQYF. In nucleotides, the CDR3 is TGTGCCAGCAGCTTGAGGTCAGGGGCTGAGACCCAGTACTTC.

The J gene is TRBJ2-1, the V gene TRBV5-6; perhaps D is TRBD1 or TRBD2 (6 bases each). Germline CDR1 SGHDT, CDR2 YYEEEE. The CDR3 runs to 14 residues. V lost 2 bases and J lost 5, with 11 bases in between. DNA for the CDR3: TGTGCCAGCAGCTTCGGCGGGGACAACAATGAGCAGTTCTTC. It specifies CASSFGGDNNEQFF.

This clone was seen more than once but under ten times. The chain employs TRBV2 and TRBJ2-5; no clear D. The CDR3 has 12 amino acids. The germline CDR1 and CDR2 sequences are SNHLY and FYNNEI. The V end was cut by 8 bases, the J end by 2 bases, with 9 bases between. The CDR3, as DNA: TGTGCCAGCGTGGGGTGGCAAGAGACCCAGTACTTC. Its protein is CASVGWQETQYF.

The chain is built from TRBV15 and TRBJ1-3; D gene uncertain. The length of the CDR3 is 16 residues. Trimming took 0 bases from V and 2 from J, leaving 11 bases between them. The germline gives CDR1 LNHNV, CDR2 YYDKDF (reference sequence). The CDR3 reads CATSRDPPVTGNTIYF. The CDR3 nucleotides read TGTGCCACCAGCAGAGATCCCCCAGTGACTGGAAACACCATATATTTT.